The 25 T cell receptor beta chains reported below all come from one sample, sequenced in a study of T cells expressing NK-cell markers. TCRdb reprocessed the 5' RACE reads and reports one entry per CDR3 protein, with no DNA. The ten top clones account for around 0.37%, within a sample of 200,000 to 300,000 distinct CDR3 sequences. Sequenced sample: blood T cells: a sorted CD56 or NKG2C T cell subset, CD4+ or CD8+ T cells, or bulk PBMC T cells (not recorded which). The receptors were sampled from a young man in good health.

The V gene is TRBV12-3 or TRBV12-4, the J gene TRBJ2-3; without DNA, the TCRdb call of TRBD1 cannot be checked. This CDR3 spans 20 amino acids. CDR3 amino acids: CASSNRDREFREGLADTQYF.

V is TRBV19 and J is TRBJ2-5; TCRdb's D gene call, TRBD1, goes unchecked for lack of DNA. Germline V gene data show CDR1 as LNHDA and CDR2 as SQIVND (reference sequence). The CDR3 covers 14 residues. The CDR3 loop is CASSTRQGQETQYF.

The V call is TRBV20-1, the J call TRBJ1-5. Germline CDR1 reads DFQATT; CDR2 reads SNEGSKA (reference sequence). The length of the CDR3 is 15 residues. The CDR3 loop is CSAREDAALSGPQHF.

The rearrangement links TRBV29-1 to TRBJ1-4; there is no DNA to check the TCRdb D call of TRBD1. This CDR3 is built from 13 residues. Germline CDR1 SQVTM, CDR2 ANQGSEA. This CDR3 is CSVSGDRGEKLFF.

The chain recombines TRBV20-1 with TRBJ1-6; TCRdb's D gene call, TRBD1, goes unchecked for lack of DNA. Germline CDR1 reads DFQATT; CDR2 reads SNEGSKA (reference sequence). The CDR3 totals 12 residues. Here the CDR3 reads CSAYGDTPPLHF.

The chain is built from TRBV20-1 and TRBJ1-5. The CDR3 is made up of 13 amino acids. The germline V gene encodes CDR1 DFQATT and CDR2 SNEGSKA (reference sequence). CDR3 sequence: CSAGPVKCQPQHF.

The rearrangement joins TRBV29-1 to TRBJ2-3; the D call from TCRdb, TRBD1, cannot be confirmed without DNA. Germline V gene lookup returns CDR1 SQVTM and CDR2 ANQGSEA. This CDR3 has 16 amino acids. This CDR3 is CSVKAWDGRRADTQYF.

This chain uses TRBV7-8 with TRBJ2-7. This CDR3 is built from 15 residues. The germline V gene encodes CDR1 SGHVS and CDR2 FQNEAQ. CDR3 amino acids: CASSLARFFPYEQYF. The full variable domain, completed using reference TRBV7-8 and TRBJ2-7, is GAGVSQSPRYKVAKRGQDVALRCDPISGHVSLFWYQQALGQGPEFLTYFQNEAQLDKSGLPSDRFFAERPEGSVSTLKIQRTQQEDSAVYLCASSLARFFPYEQYFGPGTRLTVT.

The chain uses TRBV28 and TRBJ2-7; absent DNA, TCRdb's TRBD1 call cannot be checked. The CDR3 runs to 14 residues. From germline, CDR1 is MDHEN and CDR2 SYDVKM. This chain's CDR3 is CASTETGVLYEQYF.

The CDR3 loop is CASTGLGYLNEQFF. This rearrangement joins TRBV19 to TRBJ2-1; there is no DNA to check the TCRdb D call of TRBD2. The CDR3 loop spans 14 amino acids. CDR1 is LNHDA, CDR2 SQIVND, per germline (reference sequence).

The J gene is TRBJ2-1, the V gene TRBV11-2; the D call of TRBD2 rests on TCRdb alone, since no DNA is present to check it. CDR3 length: 17 residues. Germline CDR1 and CDR2: SGHAT and FQNNGV. CDR3 amino acids: CASSLKRTSGTYNEQFF.

This sequence joins TRBV10-3 and TRBJ2-5; TCRdb picks TRBD1, but there is no DNA to check that call. The CDR3 loop spans 13 amino acids. CDR1 and CDR2 (germline): ENHRY, SYGVKD. This chain's CDR3 is CAISDGGRETQYF.

V is TRBV12-3 or TRBV12-4 and J is TRBJ1-2; the TCRdb D gene call, TRBD1, has no DNA to confirm it. The CDR3 has 14 residues. The CDR3 region is CASSFILGTGGYTF.

J is TRBJ2-4 and V is TRBV5-1; TCRdb picks TRBD1, but there is no DNA to check that call. CDR3 length: 15 residues. The germline gives CDR1 SGHRS, CDR2 YFSETQ. The CDR3 is CASSWKTEAKNIQYF.

CDR3 region: CASRETGKDGYTF. This chain links TRBV6-1 with TRBJ1-2. The CDR3 runs 13 residues. CDR1 MNHNS and CDR2 SASEGT come from the germline V gene.

The rearrangement links TRBV7-9 to TRBJ1-5. CDR1 is SEHNR, CDR2 FQNEAQ, per germline (reference sequence). The length of the CDR3 is 15 residues. The CDR3 here is CASSADGTFNQPQHF.

This chain connects TRBV20-1 to TRBJ1-1; TCRdb picks TRBD1, but there is no DNA to check that call. The CDR3 has 14 amino acids. Germline V gene data show CDR1 as DFQATT and CDR2 as SNEGSKA (reference sequence). CDR3 protein: CSARGQGLDTEAFF.

CDR3 region: CASSLGVNGVSYNEQFF. This sequence joins TRBV5-1 and TRBJ2-1. This CDR3 has 17 residues. The germline V gene encodes CDR1 SGHRS and CDR2 YFSETQ.

The chain uses TRBV7-8 and TRBJ2-6. The CDR3 runs to 16 residues. Germline V gene lookup returns CDR1 SGHVS and CDR2 FQNEAQ. The CDR3 sequence: CASSLGGSSGANVLTF. Supplemented by reference TRBV7-8 and TRBJ2-6, the full variable domain reads GAGVSQSPRYKVAKRGQDVALRCDPISGHVSLFWYQQALGQGPEFLTYFQNEAQLDKSGLPSDRFFAERPEGSVSTLKIQRTQQEDSAVYLCASSLGGSSGANVLTFGAGSRLTVL.

The chain is built from TRBV29-1 and TRBJ2-1. In germline, CDR1 is SQVTM, CDR2 ANQGSEA. The CDR3 contains 14 residues. The CDR3 loop is CSVAIGLAGNEQFF.

J is TRBJ1-1 and V is TRBV30. This CDR3 has 11 residues. Germline CDR1 GTSNPN, CDR2 SVGIG (reference sequence). The CDR3 protein is CAWRSGGKAFF.

The J gene is TRBJ2-5, the V gene TRBV6-5. Germline assignment: CDR1 MNHEY and CDR2 SVGAGI. The CDR3 is 11 amino acids. CDR3 protein: CASRRSLTQYF.

The chain links TRBV19 to TRBJ1-5. The CDR3 contains 15 residues. Germline loops: CDR1 LNHDA, CDR2 SQIVND (reference sequence). Here the CDR3 reads CASEYRREPNQPQHF.

The chain recombines TRBV12-3 or TRBV12-4 with TRBJ2-5; TCRdb's D call of TRBD2 is untestable without DNA. The CDR3 is 17 residues long. Here the CDR3 reads CASSLIGASGRKETQYF.

The chain is built from TRBV30 and TRBJ2-3; TCRdb gives TRBD2 as the D gene, but with no DNA this cannot be confirmed. Germline loops: CDR1 GTSNPN, CDR2 SVGIG (reference sequence). This CDR3 spans 16 amino acids. CDR3 protein: CAWSVGSSGKKDTQYF.